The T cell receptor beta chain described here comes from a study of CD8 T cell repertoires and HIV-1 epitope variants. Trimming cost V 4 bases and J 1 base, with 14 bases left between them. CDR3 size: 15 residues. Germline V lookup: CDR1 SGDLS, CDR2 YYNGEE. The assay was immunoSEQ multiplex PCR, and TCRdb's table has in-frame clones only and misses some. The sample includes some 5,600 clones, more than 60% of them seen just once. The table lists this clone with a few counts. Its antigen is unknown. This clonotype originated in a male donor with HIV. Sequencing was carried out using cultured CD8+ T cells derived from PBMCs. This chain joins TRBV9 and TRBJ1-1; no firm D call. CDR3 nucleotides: TGTGCCAGCAGCCCAGGCGGGGAAACGAACACTGAAGCTTTCTTT. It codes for CASSPGGETNTEAFF. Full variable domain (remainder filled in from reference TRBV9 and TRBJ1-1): DSGVTQTPKHLITATGQRVTLRCSPRSGDLSVYWYQQSLDQGLQFLIQYYNGEERAKGNILERFSAQQFPDLHSELNLSSLELGDSALYFCASSPGGETNTEAFFGQGTRLTVV.